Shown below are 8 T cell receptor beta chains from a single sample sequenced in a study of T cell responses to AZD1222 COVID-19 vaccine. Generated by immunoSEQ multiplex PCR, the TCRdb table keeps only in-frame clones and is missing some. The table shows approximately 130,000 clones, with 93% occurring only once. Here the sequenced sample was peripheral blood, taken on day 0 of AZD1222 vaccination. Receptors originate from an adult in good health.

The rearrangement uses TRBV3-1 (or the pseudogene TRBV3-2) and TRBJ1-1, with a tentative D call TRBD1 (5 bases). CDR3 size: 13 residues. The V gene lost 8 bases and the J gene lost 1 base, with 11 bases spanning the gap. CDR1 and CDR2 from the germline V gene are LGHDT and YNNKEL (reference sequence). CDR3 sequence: CASAPQGNTEAFF. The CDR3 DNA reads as TGTGCCAGCGCGCCCCAGGGGAACACTGAAGCTTTCTTT.

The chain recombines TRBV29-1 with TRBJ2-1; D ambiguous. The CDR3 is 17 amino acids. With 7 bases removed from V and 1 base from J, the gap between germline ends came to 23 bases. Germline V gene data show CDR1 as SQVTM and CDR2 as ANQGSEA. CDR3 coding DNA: TGCAGCGGGTTAGGCAACCCCACTCAAGGATCCTACAATGAGCAGTTCTTC. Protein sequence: CSGLGNPTQGSYNEQFF.

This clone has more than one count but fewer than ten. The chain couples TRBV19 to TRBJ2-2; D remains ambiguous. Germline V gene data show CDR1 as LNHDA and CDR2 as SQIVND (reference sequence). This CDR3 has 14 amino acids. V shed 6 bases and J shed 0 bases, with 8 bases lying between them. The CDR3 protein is CASRKTSNTGELFF. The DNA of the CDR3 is TGTGCCAGTAGGAAGACATCGAACACCGGGGAGCTGTTTTTT.

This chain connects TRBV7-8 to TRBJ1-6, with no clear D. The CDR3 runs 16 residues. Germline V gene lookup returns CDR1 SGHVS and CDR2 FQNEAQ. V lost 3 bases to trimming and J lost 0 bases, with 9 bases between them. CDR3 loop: CASSFLGSSYNSPLHF. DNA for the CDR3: TGTGCCAGCAGCTTTCTTGGGAGCTCCTATAATTCACCCCTCCACTTT.

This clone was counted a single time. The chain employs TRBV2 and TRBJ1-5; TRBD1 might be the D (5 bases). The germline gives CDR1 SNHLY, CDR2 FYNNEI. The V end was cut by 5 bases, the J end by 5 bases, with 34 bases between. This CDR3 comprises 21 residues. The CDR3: CASSRGTFPLRDLRFDQPQHF. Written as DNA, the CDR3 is TGTGCCAGCAGTCGGGGGACCTTTCCGCTTAGGGACTTGAGGTTCGATCAGCCCCAGCATTTT.

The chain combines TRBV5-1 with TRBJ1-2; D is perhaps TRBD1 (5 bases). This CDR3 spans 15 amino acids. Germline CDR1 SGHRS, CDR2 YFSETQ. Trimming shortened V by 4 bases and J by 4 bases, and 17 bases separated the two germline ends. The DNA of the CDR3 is TGCGCCAGCAGCGCCAGACACGACAGCTCCTATGGCTACACCTTC. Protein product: CASSARHDSSYGYTF.

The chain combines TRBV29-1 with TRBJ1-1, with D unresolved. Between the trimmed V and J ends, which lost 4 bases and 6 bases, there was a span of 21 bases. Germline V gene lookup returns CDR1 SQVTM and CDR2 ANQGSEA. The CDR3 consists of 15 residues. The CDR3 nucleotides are TGCAGCGTTGGAAGGGCGGGTTCTGACGCGGCTGAAGCTTTCTTT. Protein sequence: CSVGRAGSDAAEAFF.

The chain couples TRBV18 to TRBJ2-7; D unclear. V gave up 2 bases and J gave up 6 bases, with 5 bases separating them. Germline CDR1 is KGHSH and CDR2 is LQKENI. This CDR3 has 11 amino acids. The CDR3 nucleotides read TGTGCCAGCTCACCAGGATTCGAGCAGTACTTC. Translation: CASSPGFEQYF.